The sequence of this T cell receptor (beta chain) was determined in a study of blood T cell repertoires in COVID-19. Turning to the study itself: The United States, Italy and Spain provided the acute and convalescent COVID-19 samples.

V lost 5 bases to trimming and J lost 3 bases; unmatched junction nucleotides: 15. The CDR3 sequence is 19 residues long. Germline-derived CDR1 and CDR2 are SGHAT and FQNNGV. Per the authors' pipeline: Amplification from reference gene primers served as the basis for estimated nucleated cell counts. Clones were read by immunoSEQ multiplex PCR, and TCRdb kept only the in-frame ones, dropping some. The DNA gave D and trimming, while V, J and clone size come from that table. The sample lists over 110,000 clones, roughly 88% occurring once. The source is a human donor in a cohort sampled during active COVID-19. The sample was peripheral blood. The chain carries TRBV11-2 and TRBJ2-4; 11 nucleotides line up with TRBD2. CDR3 residues: CASSRRLLAGGPIKNIQYF. The CDR3 DNA reads as TGTGCCAGCAGCCGAAGGCTTCTAGCGGGGGGCCCGATCAAAAACATTCAGTACTTC.